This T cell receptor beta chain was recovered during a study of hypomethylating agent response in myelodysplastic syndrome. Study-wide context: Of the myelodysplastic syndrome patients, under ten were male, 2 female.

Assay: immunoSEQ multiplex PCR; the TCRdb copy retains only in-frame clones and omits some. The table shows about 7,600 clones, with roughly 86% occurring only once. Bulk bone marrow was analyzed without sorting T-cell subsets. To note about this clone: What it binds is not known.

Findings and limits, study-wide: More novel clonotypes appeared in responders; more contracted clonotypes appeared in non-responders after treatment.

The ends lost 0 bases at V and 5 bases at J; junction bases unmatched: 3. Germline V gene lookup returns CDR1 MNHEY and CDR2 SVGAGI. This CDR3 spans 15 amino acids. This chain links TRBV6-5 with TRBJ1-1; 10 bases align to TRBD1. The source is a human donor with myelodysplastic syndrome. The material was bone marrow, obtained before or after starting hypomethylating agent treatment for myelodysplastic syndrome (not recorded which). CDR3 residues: CASSYSGTGVTEAFF. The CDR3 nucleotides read TGTGCCAGCAGTTACTCCGGGACAGGGGTGACTGAAGCTTTCTTT.